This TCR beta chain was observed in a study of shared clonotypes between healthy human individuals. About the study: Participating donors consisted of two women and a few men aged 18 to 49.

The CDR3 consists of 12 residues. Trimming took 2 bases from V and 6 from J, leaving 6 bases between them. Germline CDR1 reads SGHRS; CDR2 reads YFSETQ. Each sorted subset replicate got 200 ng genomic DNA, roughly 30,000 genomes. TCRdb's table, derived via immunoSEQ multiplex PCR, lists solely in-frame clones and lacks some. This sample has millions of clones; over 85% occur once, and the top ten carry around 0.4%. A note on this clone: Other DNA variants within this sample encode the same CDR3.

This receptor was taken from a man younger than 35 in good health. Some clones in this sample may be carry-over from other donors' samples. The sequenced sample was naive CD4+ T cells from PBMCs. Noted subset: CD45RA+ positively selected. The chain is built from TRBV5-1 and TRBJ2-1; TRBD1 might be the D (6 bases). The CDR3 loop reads CASSLQGNEQFF. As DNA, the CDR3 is TGCGCCAGCAGCTTACAGGGCAATGAGCAGTTCTTC. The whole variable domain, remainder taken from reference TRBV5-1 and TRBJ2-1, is KAGVTQTPRYLIKTRGQQVTLSCSPISGHRSVSWYQQTPGQGLQFLFEYFSETQRNKGNFPGRFSGRQFSNSRSEMNVSTLELGDSALYLCASSLQGNEQFFGPGTRLTVL.